Following are 2 T cell receptor beta chains from one sample sequenced in a study of cytomegalovirus exposure and HLA in healthy donors. Primers for the PCR totalled 60 Vbeta and 13 Jbeta. Data came from immunoSEQ multiplex PCR; TCRdb stores just in-frame clones and leaves some out. The table includes some 210,000 clones, 60% to 80% detected once. Sequencing was done on a sample of PBMCs. These receptors were taken from a male donor in good health and CMV-seronegative.

This clone showed up just a few times. CDR3 coding DNA: TGTGCCAGCAGCTATCCAAGCGGGAGACTTGGTGAGCAGTACTTC. Translated: CASSYPSGRLGEQYF. The V gene is TRBV13, the J gene TRBJ2-7; 8 nucleotides line up with TRBD2. The CDR3 is 15 residues long. The germline V gene has CDR1 PRHDT and CDR2 FYEKMQ (reference sequence). V was clipped by 4 bases and J by 7 bases; unmatched bases: 12.

The V call is TRBV5-1, the J call TRBJ1-3, with 11 bases aligning to TRBD1. The V and J ends lost 0 bases and 0 bases, in that order; junction bases with no gene match: 5. Germline CDR1 reads SGHRS; CDR2 reads YFSETQ. The CDR3 extends over 18 amino acids. Here the CDR3 DNA reads TGCGCCAGCAGCTTGGCCGGACAGGGGGCGACCTCTGGAAACACCATATATTTT. Residues: CASSLAGQGATSGNTIYF.